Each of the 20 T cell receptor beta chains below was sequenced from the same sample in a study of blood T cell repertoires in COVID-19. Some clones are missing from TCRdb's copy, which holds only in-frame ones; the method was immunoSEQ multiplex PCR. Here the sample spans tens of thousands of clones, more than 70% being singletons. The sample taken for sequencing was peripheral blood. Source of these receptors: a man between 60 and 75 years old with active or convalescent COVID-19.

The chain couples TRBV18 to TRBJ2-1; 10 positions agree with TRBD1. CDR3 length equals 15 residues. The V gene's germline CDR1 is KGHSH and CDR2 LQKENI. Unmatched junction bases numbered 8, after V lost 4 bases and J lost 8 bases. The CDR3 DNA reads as TGTGCCAGCTCACTAGGACAGGGGGGTCGGCATGAGCAGTTCTTC. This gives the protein CASSLGQGGRHEQFF.

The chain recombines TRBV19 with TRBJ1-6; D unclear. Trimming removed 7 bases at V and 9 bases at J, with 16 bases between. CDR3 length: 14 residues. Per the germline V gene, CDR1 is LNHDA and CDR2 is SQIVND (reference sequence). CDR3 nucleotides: TGTGCCAGTAAAGCTCGGGTAGATGGTTCACCCCTCCACTTT. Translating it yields CASKARVDGSPLHF.

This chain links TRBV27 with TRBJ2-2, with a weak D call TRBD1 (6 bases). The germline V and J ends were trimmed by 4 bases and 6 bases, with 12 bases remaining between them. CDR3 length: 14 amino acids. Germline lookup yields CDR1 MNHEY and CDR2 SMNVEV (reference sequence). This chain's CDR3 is CASSSIQGSGELFF. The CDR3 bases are TGTGCCAGCAGTTCGATACAGGGTTCCGGGGAGCTGTTTTTT.

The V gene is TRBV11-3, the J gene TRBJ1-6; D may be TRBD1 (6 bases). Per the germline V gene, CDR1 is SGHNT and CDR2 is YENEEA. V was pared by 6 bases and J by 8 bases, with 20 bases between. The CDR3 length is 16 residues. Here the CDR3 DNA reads TGTGCCAGCAGTTCGTCTATGGTGTCAGGGGATTCACCCCTCCACTTT. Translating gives CASSSSMVSGDSPLHF.

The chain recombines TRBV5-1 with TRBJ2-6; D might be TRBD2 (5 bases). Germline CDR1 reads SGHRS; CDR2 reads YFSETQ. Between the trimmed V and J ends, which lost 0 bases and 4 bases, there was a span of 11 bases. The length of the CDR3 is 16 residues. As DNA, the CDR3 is TGCGCCAGCAGCTTGGGACTAAGTTCCGGGGCCAACGTCCTGACTTTC. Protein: CASSLGLSSGANVLTF.

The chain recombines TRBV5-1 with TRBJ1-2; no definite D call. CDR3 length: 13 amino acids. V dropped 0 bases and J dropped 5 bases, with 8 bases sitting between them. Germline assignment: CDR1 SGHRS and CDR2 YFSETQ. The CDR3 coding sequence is TGCGCCAGCAGCTTGGACAGTCAGTATGGCTACACCTTC. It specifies CASSLDSQYGYTF.

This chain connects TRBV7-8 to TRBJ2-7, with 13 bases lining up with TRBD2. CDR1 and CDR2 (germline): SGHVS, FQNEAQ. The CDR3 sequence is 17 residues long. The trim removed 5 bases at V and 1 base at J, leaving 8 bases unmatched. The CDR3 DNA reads TGTGCCAGCAGCCCCACTAGCGGGGGGGCCTCTTCCTACGAGCAGTACGTC. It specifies CASSPTSGGASSYEQYV.

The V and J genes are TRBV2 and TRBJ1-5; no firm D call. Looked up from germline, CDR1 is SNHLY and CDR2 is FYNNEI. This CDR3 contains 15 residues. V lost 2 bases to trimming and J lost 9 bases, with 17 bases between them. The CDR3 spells CASSESRSLPGPQHF. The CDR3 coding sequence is TGTGCCAGCAGTGAAAGTCGGTCGTTACCTGGGCCCCAGCATTTT.

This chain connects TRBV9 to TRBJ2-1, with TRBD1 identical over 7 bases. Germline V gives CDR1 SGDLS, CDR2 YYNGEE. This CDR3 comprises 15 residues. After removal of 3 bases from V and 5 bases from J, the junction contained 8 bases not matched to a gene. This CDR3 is CASSGTGLSHNEQFF. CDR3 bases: TGTGCCAGCAGCGGGACAGGATTGTCCCACAATGAGCAGTTCTTC.

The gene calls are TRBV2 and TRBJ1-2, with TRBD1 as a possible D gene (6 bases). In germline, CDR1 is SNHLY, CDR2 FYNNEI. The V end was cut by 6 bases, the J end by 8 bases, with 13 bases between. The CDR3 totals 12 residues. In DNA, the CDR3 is TGTGCCAGCAGGGATACAGGGTGGGGCTACACCTTC. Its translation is CASRDTGWGYTF.

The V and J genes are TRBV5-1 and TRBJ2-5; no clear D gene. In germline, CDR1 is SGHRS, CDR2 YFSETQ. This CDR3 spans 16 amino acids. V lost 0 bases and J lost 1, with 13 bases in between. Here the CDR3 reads CASSLVPPPGQETQYF. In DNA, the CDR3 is TGCGCCAGCAGCTTGGTGCCCCCGCCGGGCCAAGAGACCCAGTACTTC.

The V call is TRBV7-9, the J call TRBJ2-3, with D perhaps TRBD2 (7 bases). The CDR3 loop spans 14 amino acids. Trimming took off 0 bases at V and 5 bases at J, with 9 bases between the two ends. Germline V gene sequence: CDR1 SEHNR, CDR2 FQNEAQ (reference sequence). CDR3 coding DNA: TGTGCCAGCAGCTTAGCGGGGGGGCTAGATACGCAGTATTTT. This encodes CASSLAGGLDTQYF.

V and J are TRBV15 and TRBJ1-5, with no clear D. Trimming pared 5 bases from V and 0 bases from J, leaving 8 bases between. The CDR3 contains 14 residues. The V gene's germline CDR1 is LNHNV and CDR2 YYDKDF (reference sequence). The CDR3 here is CATSGRVSNQPQHF. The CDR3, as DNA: TGTGCCACCAGCGGGAGAGTTAGCAATCAGCCCCAGCATTTT.

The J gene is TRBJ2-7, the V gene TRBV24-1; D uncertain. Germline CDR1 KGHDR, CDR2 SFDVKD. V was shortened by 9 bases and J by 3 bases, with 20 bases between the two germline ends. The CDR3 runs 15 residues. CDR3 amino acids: CATSPPPLRFYEQYV. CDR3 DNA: TGTGCCACCTCCCCCCCTCCTCTACGGTTCTACGAGCAGTACGTC.

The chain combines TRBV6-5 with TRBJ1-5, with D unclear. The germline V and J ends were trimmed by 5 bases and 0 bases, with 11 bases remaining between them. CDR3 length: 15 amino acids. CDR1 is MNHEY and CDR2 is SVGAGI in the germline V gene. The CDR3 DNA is TGTGCCAGCAGTCCGGAGTTGTATAGCAATCAGCCCCAGCATTTT. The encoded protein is CASSPELYSNQPQHF.

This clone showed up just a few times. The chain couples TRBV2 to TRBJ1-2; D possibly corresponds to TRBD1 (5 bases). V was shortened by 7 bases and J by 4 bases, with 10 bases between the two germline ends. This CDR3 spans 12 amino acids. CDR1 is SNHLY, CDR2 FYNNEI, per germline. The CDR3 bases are TGTGCCAGCATCTTTGACAGCTATGGCTACACCTTC. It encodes CASIFDSYGYTF.

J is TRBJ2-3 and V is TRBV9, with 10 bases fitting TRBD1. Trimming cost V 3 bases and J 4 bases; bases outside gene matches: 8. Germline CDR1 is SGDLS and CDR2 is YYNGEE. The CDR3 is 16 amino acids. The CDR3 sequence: CASSASPGQGSDTQYF. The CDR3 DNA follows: TGTGCCAGCAGCGCCTCTCCGGGACAGGGGTCAGATACGCAGTATTTT.

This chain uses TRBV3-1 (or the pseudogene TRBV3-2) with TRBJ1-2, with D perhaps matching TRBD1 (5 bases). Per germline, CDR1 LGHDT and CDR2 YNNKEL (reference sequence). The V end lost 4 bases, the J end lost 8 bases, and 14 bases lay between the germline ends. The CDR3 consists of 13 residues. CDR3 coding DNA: TGTGCCAGCAGCCCTTTGGGGCAGAGCGGCTACACCTTC. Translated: CASSPLGQSGYTF.

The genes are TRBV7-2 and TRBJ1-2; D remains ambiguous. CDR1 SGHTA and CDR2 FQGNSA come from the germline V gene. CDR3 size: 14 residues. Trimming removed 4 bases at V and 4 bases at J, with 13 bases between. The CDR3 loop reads CASSSFGVSYGYTF. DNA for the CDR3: TGTGCCAGCAGCTCCTTCGGGGTCTCCTATGGCTACACCTTC. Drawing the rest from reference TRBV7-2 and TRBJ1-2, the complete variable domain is GAGVSQSPSNKVTEKGKDVELRCDPISGHTALYWYRQSLGQGLEFLIYFQGNSAPDKSGLPSDRFSAERTGGSVSTLTIQRTQQEDSAVYLCASSSFGVSYGYTFGSGTRLTVV.

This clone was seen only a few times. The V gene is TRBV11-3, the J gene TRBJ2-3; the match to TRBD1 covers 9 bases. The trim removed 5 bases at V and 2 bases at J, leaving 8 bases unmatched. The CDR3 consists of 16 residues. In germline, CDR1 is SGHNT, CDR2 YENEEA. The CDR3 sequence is CASSTGTGTYTDTQYF. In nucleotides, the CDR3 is TGTGCCAGCAGCACAGGGACAGGGACCTACACAGATACGCAGTATTTT.